This TCR beta chain was sequenced during a study of T cell repertoires in cytomegalovirus infection. The wider study: Recently identified HLA-C-restricted CMV epitopes were among the peptides used. Both a matching HLA type and CMV infection were indicated by public TCR beta signatures. Whole-study results and caveats: The study identified carriers of CMV plus the relevant HLA from cumulative public TCR beta family frequency. HLA-C-restricted, CMV-specific TCR beta clonotypes were dominant ex vivo.

About this clonotype itself: What it binds is not known.

TCRdb processed the reads anew with MiXCR; each CDR3 protein has one entry. This table holds 70,000 to 85,000 distinct CDR3 sequences, about 40% found once. The CDR3 consists of 16 residues. CDR1 and CDR2 from the germline V gene are SGHNT and YYREEE (reference sequence). Trimming took off 6 bases at V and 0 bases at J, with 19 bases between the two ends. Specimen: CD8+ T cells from cultured PBMCs, collected from culture after CMV antigen stimulation. The chain is built from TRBV5-4 and TRBJ2-7; D is perhaps TRBD1 (5 bases). The sequence derives from a human donor in good health (CMV status not recorded). Some clones in this sample may be carry-over from other donors' samples. The CDR3 sequence is CASMAIPRVGSYEQYF. DNA for the CDR3: TGTGCCAGCATGGCGATTCCCAGGGTCGGCTCCTACGAGCAGTACTTC.